Listed below are T cell receptor beta chains from one sample, sequenced in a study of blood T cell repertoires in COVID-19. TCRdb keeps only in-frame clones here, not all; method: immunoSEQ multiplex PCR. This table has more than 95,000 clones, 74% appearing once. Material for sequencing was peripheral blood. These receptors were collected from a man between 60 and 70 years old with acute or convalescent COVID-19. CDR3s include the opening cysteine and the closing phenylalanine or tryptophan. Each record gives: J gene, clone size, D gene, V gene, CDR3 protein, CDR3 DNA. D genes are given only for firm matches. Size tells how often a clone was seen (once, few, many) or the class of an expanded clone, and some rows leave it out.

j_call: TRBJ1-2; clone_size: NA; d_call: TRBD1; v_call: TRBV2; cdr3_aa: CAMRPGQGYGYTF; cdr3_nt: TGTGCCATGAGACCGGGACAGGGCTATGGCTACACCTTC
j_call: TRBJ1-1; clone_size: few; d_call: NA; v_call: TRBV2; cdr3_aa: CASTQTAMNTEAFF; cdr3_nt: TGTGCCAGCACCCAGACAGCTATGAACACTGAAGCTTTCTTT
j_call: TRBJ2-1; clone_size: NA; d_call: NA; v_call: TRBV5-1; cdr3_aa: CASSSRGQTYNEQFF; cdr3_nt: TGCGCCAGCAGCTCGCGGGGACAGACTTACAATGAGCAGTTCTTC
j_call: TRBJ2-5; clone_size: NA; d_call: TRBD1; v_call: TRBV19; cdr3_aa: CASSTRTGYETQYF; cdr3_nt: TGTGCCAGTAGTACCCGGACAGGTTACGAGACCCAGTACTTC
j_call: TRBJ1-1; clone_size: few; d_call: NA; v_call: TRBV14; cdr3_aa: CASSQTGSYTEAFF; cdr3_nt: TGTGCCAGCAGCCAGACAGGTTCCTACACTGAAGCTTTCTTT
j_call: TRBJ2-1; clone_size: few; d_call: TRBD2; v_call: TRBV5-1; cdr3_aa: CASRPTSGQNNEQFF; cdr3_nt: TGCGCCAGCAGGCCTACTAGCGGGCAGAACAATGAGCAGTTCTTC
j_call: TRBJ1-5; clone_size: NA; d_call: TRBD1; v_call: TRBV6-5; cdr3_aa: CASRRQGSNQPQHF; cdr3_nt: TGTGCCAGCAGACGACAGGGGAGCAATCAGCCCCAGCATTTT
j_call: TRBJ1-2; clone_size: NA; d_call: NA; v_call: TRBV5-6; cdr3_aa: CASSFSRGIGGYTF; cdr3_nt: TGTGCCAGCAGCTTCTCCAGGGGTATAGGTGGCTACACCTTC
j_call: TRBJ1-4; clone_size: NA; d_call: TRBD1; v_call: TRBV6-6; cdr3_aa: CASRIQGSNEKLFF; cdr3_nt: TGTGCCAGCAGGATACAGGGGTCTAATGAAAAACTGTTTTTT
j_call: TRBJ2-7; clone_size: NA; d_call: TRBD1; v_call: TRBV6-6; cdr3_aa: CASSRLLPGQDSYEQYF; cdr3_nt: TGTGCCAGCAGCCGACTACTTCCGGGACAGGACTCCTACGAGCAGTACTTC
j_call: TRBJ1-2; clone_size: NA; d_call: TRBD1; v_call: TRBV6-5; cdr3_aa: CASSLGRGNYGYTF; cdr3_nt: TGTGCCAGCAGTTTGGGCAGGGGGAACTATGGCTACACCTTC
j_call: TRBJ1-1; clone_size: NA; d_call: TRBD1; v_call: TRBV5-6; cdr3_aa: CASREGTGLNTEAFF; cdr3_nt: TGTGCCAGCAGAGAAGGGACAGGATTAAACACTGAAGCTTTCTTT
j_call: TRBJ1-1; clone_size: few; d_call: NA; v_call: TRBV19; cdr3_aa: CASSRRQADTEAFF; cdr3_nt: TGTGCCAGTAGTCGAAGACAAGCCGACACTGAAGCTTTCTTT
j_call: TRBJ2-7; clone_size: NA; d_call: TRBD1; v_call: TRBV18; cdr3_aa: CASSQQGAGEQYF; cdr3_nt: TGTGCCAGCTCACAACAGGGGGCTGGGGAGCAGTACTTC
j_call: TRBJ1-2; clone_size: NA; d_call: NA; v_call: TRBV19; cdr3_aa: CASRAGLYGYTF; cdr3_nt: TGTGCCAGTCGGGCAGGGCTTTATGGCTACACCTTC
j_call: TRBJ2-5; clone_size: NA; d_call: TRBD2; v_call: TRBV4-2; cdr3_aa: CASSQDPGSSGSSQETQYF; cdr3_nt: TGTGCCAGCAGCCAAGACCCTGGTTCTAGCGGGAGTTCCCAAGAGACCCAGTACTTC
j_call: TRBJ2-6; clone_size: NA; d_call: TRBD1; v_call: TRBV5-6; cdr3_aa: CASSLYNRGTGANVLTF; cdr3_nt: TGTGCCAGCAGCTTATACAACAGGGGGACTGGGGCCAACGTCCTGACTTTC
j_call: TRBJ1-1; clone_size: NA; d_call: NA; v_call: TRBV2; cdr3_aa: CATRRGVEAFF; cdr3_nt: TGTGCCACCCGACGTGGAGTGGAAGCTTTCTTT
j_call: TRBJ1-1; clone_size: NA; d_call: NA; v_call: TRBV19; cdr3_aa: CASTRQIMNTEAFF; cdr3_nt: TGTGCCAGTACCCGACAGATTATGAACACTGAAGCTTTCTTT
j_call: TRBJ1-2; clone_size: NA; d_call: NA; v_call: TRBV2; cdr3_aa: CASRDLANYGYTF; cdr3_nt: TGTGCCAGCCGGGACTTAGCTAACTATGGCTACACCTTC
j_call: TRBJ1-2; clone_size: NA; d_call: TRBD1; v_call: TRBV11-2; cdr3_aa: CASSPGQNYGYTF; cdr3_nt: TGTGCCAGCAGCCCGGGACAGAACTATGGCTACACCTTC
j_call: TRBJ1-5; clone_size: NA; d_call: TRBD1; v_call: TRBV19; cdr3_aa: CASWDRASNQPQHF; cdr3_nt: TGTGCCAGTTGGGACAGGGCGAGCAATCAGCCCCAGCATTTT
j_call: TRBJ2-5; clone_size: NA; d_call: TRBD2; v_call: TRBV4-2; cdr3_aa: CASSQAYTSGSALKETQYF; cdr3_nt: TGTGCCAGCAGCCAAGCCTATACTAGCGGGAGTGCCTTAAAAGAGACCCAGTACTTC